This T cell receptor (beta chain) originates from a study of vaccination and CD4 T cells after COVID-19 (dated by TCRdb to 2021 to 2024). With regard to the full study: In the convalescent cohort there were six males and four females, among whom were two Hispanic individuals, seven Caucasians, two Asians and one multiracial person. Each participant got two doses of either the Pfizer-BioNTech BNT162b2 vaccine (n=8) or the Moderna mRNA-1273 vaccine (n=2). Post-COVID blood samples from convalescent patients were collected a median of approximately 100 days after diagnosis, with a range of 35 to 161 days. Post-vaccine blood samples were obtained a median of around 74 days after the second vaccine dose, with a range of about 12 to 241 days. The cultures were stimulated with overlapping spike peptide pools from SARS-CoV-2 and from the common cold coronaviruses HCoV-NL63, HCoV-OC43 and HCoV-229E. Control cultures received a CEFX viral epitope pool as the positive control, an HIV-1 Nef peptide pool as the negative control, or no peptide. In 10 COVID-19 convalescent patients and several infection-naive healthy vaccine recipients, the spike-specific CD4+ TCR repertoire before mRNA vaccination was compared with the repertoire after mRNA vaccination. Memory CD4+ T cell crossreactivity between SARS-CoV-2 and common cold coronavirus spike proteins was assessed at the TCR clonotype level in an earlier paper using these donors. Overall results and qualifications from the work: Only a relatively small number of convalescent patients were included in the study, and early timepoints following natural infection were not analyzed. The median number of SARS-CoV-2-reactive clonotypes rose from under 25 after infection to 38 after vaccination, but the change was not significant. In convalescent patients, a median 86.3% of post-vaccine SARS-CoV-2-reactive clones were detected only after vaccination, suggesting vaccine-specific priming. Of the vaccine-specific clones found in convalescent patients, nearly all (304 of 307) were mono-reactive for SARS-CoV-2 spike instead of being cross-reactive with common cold coronaviruses.

Libraries were made using PCR. DNA from cultured CD4+ T cells was subjected to TCR sequencing with the Oncomine TCR Beta short-read assay at the Johns Hopkins FTIC core. The QIAamp micro DNA kit was used to extract genomic DNA from the cultured CD4+ T cells. Oncomine TCR Beta libraries from cultured CD4+ T cells were pooled using unique dual indexes and sequenced on an Illumina iSeq 100. From the authors' description of their analysis: Non-productive sequences were removed, and CDR3s that did not start with C, did not end with F or W, or were shorter than 7 amino acids were discarded. The MANAFEST web application was used to identify antigen-specific clonotypes by comparing peptide-stimulated wells against reference wells and other culture wells. For a clone to be called positive, the clone needed an FDR below 0.05, an odds ratio above 5, and a productive frequency above 0.1% in at least two of three replicate wells. Cross-reactive clonotypes were defined as significantly expanded in both SARS-CoV-2 spike wells and at least one common cold coronavirus spike condition. CDR3 homology was assessed with Levenshtein distances (stringdist) and unrooted phylogenetic trees (ape) in R version 3.6.1. In-frame beta chains were kept once TCRdb had trimmed the public reads at Q25 with fastp and called clones with MiXCR. Rows are combined by CDR3 protein, so each entry shows the most common genes and DNA. TCRdb, rather than the study authors, made the V and J calls. The table for this sample lists some 7,000 distinct CDR3 sequences; about a third of them were counted only once. The ten largest clones capture about 30% of the sample.

The sample's treatment or condition label, in plain terms: approximately 9-day PBMC culture with coronavirus spike peptide pools or control peptides (ViraFEST assay). CD4+ T cells from unexposed donors were collected before the COVID-19 pandemic (2011-2018). To expand antigen-specific T cells with peptide pools and then pick out the expanded clonotypes through TCR sequencing, the study relied on the ViraFEST assay. PBMCs were cultured at around 2.2 million per well in IMDM supplemented with around 5% human AB serum and 8.5 to 10 IU/ml IL-2, with approximately 10 ug/ml peptide pools added. On days 3 and 7, half of the culture medium was replaced with fresh IL-2-containing medium. CD4+ T cells were isolated after approximately ten days of culture through negative selection using the EasySep CD4+ T cell isolation kit. As cell number allowed, CD4+ T cells from unexposed donors were tested for reactivity to SARS-CoV-2 S and N and to four common cold coronavirus spike pools. Ficoll-Paque Plus gradient centrifugation was used to isolate PBMCs from whole blood, and the isolated PBMCs were then either used fresh or cryopreserved at -140C. Triplicate wells were generally used for each culture condition. Leukapheresis product for the unexposed donors was bought commercially.

V is trimmed back by 4 bases and J by 8 bases, and the junction contains 10 bases that no gene match accounts for. The CDR3, from cysteine to phenylalanine, totals 16 residues. Only the CDR3 DNA is retained, 48 bases long and in frame from the first base. CDR1 and CDR2 are drawn from the germline V gene: LGHNT, FRNRAP. In the case of this clonotype: Its antigen specificity is not known. No clone much larger than this one lies a single base away; base qualities are absent.

Sequencing was done on a sample of CD4+ T cells from blood, cultured in vitro. The V and J segments used are TRBV12-5 and TRBJ1-6; TRBD1 lines up with 8 middle nucleotides. The sequence came from a human donor in good health. The CDR3: CASGYPTGTGHSPLHF. In nucleotide form, the sequence is TGTGCTAGTGGTTATCCCACCGGGACAGGACATTCACCCCTCCACTTT.